The 26 T cell receptor beta chains below were found in one sample sequenced in a study of T cell responses to AZD1222 COVID-19 vaccine. Here immunoSEQ multiplex PCR was the method, and the copy in TCRdb shows in-frame clones only, minus some. The sample contains 27,000 or so clones, about 92% of which appear only once. Here the sequenced sample was peripheral blood, taken 28 days after the second AZD1222 dose. Receptors originate from an adult who received the AZD1222 COVID-19 vaccine.

The chain links TRBV28 to TRBJ1-2; 7 nucleotides align to TRBD1. V dropped 7 bases and J dropped 4; count of bases not matched to a gene: 3. This CDR3 is built from 12 residues. Looked up from germline, CDR1 is MDHEN and CDR2 is SYDVKM. CDR3 protein: CASMDRIYGYTF. Here the CDR3 DNA reads TGTGCCAGCATGGACAGGATCTATGGCTACACCTTC.

The chain is built from TRBV3-1 (or the pseudogene TRBV3-2) and TRBJ2-2; D not certain. The CDR3 loop spans 12 amino acids. V lost 2 bases, J lost 4 bases, and 2 bases lay in between. Germline assignment: CDR1 LGHDT and CDR2 YNNKEL (reference sequence). The chain's CDR3 is CASSQSTGELFF. CDR3 DNA sequence: TGTGCCAGCAGCCAATCCACCGGGGAGCTGTTTTTT.

This chain joins TRBV10-2 and TRBJ2-1; 10 nucleotides align to TRBD2. Trimming cost V 1 base and J 7 bases; bases outside gene matches: 4. CDR1 is WSHSY, CDR2 SAAADI, per germline. The CDR3 spans 15 residues. In DNA form, the CDR3 reads TGCGCCAGCAGTGAGTTGGCTAGCGGGAGAAATGAGCAGTTCTTC. Translating it yields CASSELASGRNEQFF.

The rearrangement joins TRBV7-8 to TRBJ1-3, with no clear D. Between the trimmed V and J ends, which lost 1 base and 0 bases, there was a span of 10 bases. CDR1 and CDR2 from the germline V gene are SGHVS and FQNEAQ. The CDR3 runs to 16 residues. The CDR3: CASSLDGSISGNTIYF. The CDR3 coding sequence is TGTGCCAGCAGCTTAGATGGCAGCATCTCTGGAAACACCATATATTTT.

The CDR3 is CSVNGLAGAEQYF. In DNA form, the CDR3 reads TGCAGCGTTAACGGGTTAGCGGGAGCCGAGCAGTACTTC. The chain uses TRBV29-1 and TRBJ2-7, with 9 positions matching TRBD2. The CDR3 contains 13 residues. The junction had 8 bases not matched to a gene; V was cut back by 5 bases and J by 6 bases. The germline gives CDR1 SQVTM, CDR2 ANQGSEA.

The chain couples TRBV19 to TRBJ2-7, with D hard to call. The V end lost 1 base, the J end lost 1 base, and 8 bases lay between the germline ends. The CDR3 runs 14 residues. CDR1 is LNHDA and CDR2 is SQIVND in the germline V gene (reference sequence). The CDR3: CASSIGAVSYEQYF. The CDR3, as DNA: TGTGCCAGTAGTATAGGGGCAGTATCCTACGAGCAGTACTTC. Looking up the rest from reference TRBV19 and TRBJ2-7 gives the full variable domain: DGGITQSPKYLFRKEGQNVTLSCEQNLNHDAMYWYRQDPGQGLRLIYYSQIVNDFQKGDIAEGYSVSREKKESFPLTVTSAQKNPTAFYLCASSIGAVSYEQYFGPGTRLTVT.

This rearrangement joins TRBV6-6 to TRBJ1-1; D unclear. Germline V gives CDR1 MNHNY, CDR2 SVGAGI (reference sequence). The CDR3 covers 14 residues. Trimming removed 6 bases from V and 6 bases from J, with 17 bases in between. The CDR3 bases are TGTGCCAGCAGGAAGGAGGGTGCGAAAGCTGAAGCTTTCTTT. It translates to CASRKEGAKAEAFF.

The chain joins TRBV5-1 to TRBJ1-1, with D uncertain. Between the trimmed V and J ends, which lost 1 base and 1 base, there was a span of 11 bases. The CDR3 is 15 residues long. The germline V gene has CDR1 SGHRS and CDR2 YFSETQ. CDR3 nucleotide sequence: TGCGCCAGCAGCTTGCCCGGGGTTGGGAACACTGAAGCTTTCTTT. It codes for CASSLPGVGNTEAFF. Variable domain in full (rest from reference TRBV5-1 and TRBJ1-1): KAGVTQTPRYLIKTRGQQVTLSCSPISGHRSVSWYQQTPGQGLQFLFEYFSETQRNKGNFPGRFSGRQFSNSRSEMNVSTLELGDSALYLCASSLPGVGNTEAFFGQGTRLTVV.

V and J are TRBV7-8 and TRBJ2-2; perhaps D is TRBD1 or TRBD2 (6 bases each). This CDR3 has 15 amino acids. Germline CDR1 reads SGHVS; CDR2 reads FQNEAQ. V was shortened by 1 base and J by 4 bases, with 10 bases between the two germline ends. CDR3 sequence: CASSLGGAGTGELFF. CDR3 sequence (DNA): TGTGCCAGCAGCTTAGGGGGGGCGGGCACCGGGGAGCTGTTTTTT.

The V and J genes are TRBV5-1 and TRBJ1-1; D is perhaps TRBD1 (5 bases). Germline CDR1 is SGHRS and CDR2 is YFSETQ. With 3 bases removed from V and 2 bases from J, the gap between germline ends came to 11 bases. This CDR3 is built from 14 residues. This chain's CDR3 is CASSSAGVNTEAFF. CDR3 in DNA: TGCGCCAGCAGCTCCGCGGGGGTAAACACTGAAGCTTTCTTT.

The rearrangement uses TRBV6-4 and TRBJ2-1; a possible D gene is TRBD2 (6 bases). This CDR3 has 15 amino acids. Germline assignment: CDR1 MRHNA and CDR2 SNTAGT. Between the trimmed V and J ends, which lost 2 bases and 10 bases, there was a span of 18 bases. The CDR3 is CASSDLSSGVWEQFF. CDR3 sequence (DNA): TGTGCCAGCAGTGACCTATCATCGGGGGTTTGGGAGCAGTTCTTC.

This chain joins TRBV11-2 and TRBJ2-7; no clear D gene. This CDR3 spans 14 amino acids. Looked up from germline, CDR1 is SGHAT and CDR2 is FQNNGV. Trimming took 5 bases from V and 5 from J, leaving 16 bases between them. The CDR3: CASSRISRSHEQYF. The CDR3 nucleotides read TGTGCCAGCAGCCGGATTTCTAGGTCCCACGAGCAGTACTTC.

The chain links TRBV19 to TRBJ1-1; D remains ambiguous. CDR3 length: 15 residues. CDR1 is LNHDA, CDR2 SQIVND, per germline (reference sequence). With 5 bases removed from V and 5 bases from J, the gap between germline ends came to 18 bases. For the CDR3, the DNA is TGTGCCAGTAGTGCCCCACGACTGGGTGGGACTGAAGCTTTCTTT. It yields the protein CASSAPRLGGTEAFF.

The rearrangement uses TRBV19 and TRBJ1-2, with a weak D call TRBD1 (6 bases). Trimming removed 4 bases at V and 6 bases at J, with 12 bases between. Germline V gene sequence: CDR1 LNHDA, CDR2 SQIVND (reference sequence). The CDR3 is 13 amino acids. The CDR3 DNA reads TGTGCCAGTAGTACCGATCAGGGGCATGGCTACACCTTC. Translation: CASSTDQGHGYTF.

The J gene is TRBJ1-2, the V gene TRBV27; 7 bases map to TRBD1. V shed 4 bases and J 4 bases; nucleotides not matched to a gene: 18. Per the germline V gene, CDR1 is MNHEY and CDR2 is SMNVEV (reference sequence). The CDR3 contains 18 residues. This CDR3 is CASSSARDSLLRVYGYTF. CDR3 nucleotides: TGTGCCAGCAGTTCGGCCCGGGACAGTCTTCTCCGAGTCTATGGCTACACCTTC.

The chain combines TRBV7-3 with TRBJ2-5, with 12 bases matching TRBD2. With 4 bases clipped from V and 5 bases from J, the junction kept 2 bases outside the gene matches. CDR1 and CDR2 (germline): SGHTA, FQGTGA. The CDR3 runs to 14 residues. The CDR3 reads CASSSGLAGETQYF. CDR3 in DNA: TGTGCCAGCAGCTCCGGACTAGCGGGGGAGACCCAGTACTTC.

In its sample, this clone was seen once. V is TRBV7-2 and J is TRBJ1-3; the D is unclear. The CDR3 sequence is 15 residues long. V lost 2 bases to trimming and J lost 0 bases, with 8 bases between them. Germline V gives CDR1 SGHTA, CDR2 FQGNSA. CDR3 sequence: CASSLSGASGNTIYF. DNA for the CDR3: TGTGCCAGCAGCTTATCAGGCGCCTCTGGAAACACCATATATTTT.

The CDR3 here is CASSQDEQANNSPLHF. The DNA of the CDR3 is TGCGCCAGCAGCCAAGATGAGCAGGCTAATAATTCACCCCTCCACTTT. The V gene is TRBV4-3, the J gene TRBJ1-6; D ambiguous. Germline V lookup: CDR1 LGHNA, CDR2 YSLEER. The length of the CDR3 is 16 residues. V lost 0 bases, J lost 5 bases, and 11 bases lay in between.

V is TRBV25-1 and J is TRBJ2-2, with D perhaps matching TRBD1 or TRBD2 (5 bases each). Looked up from germline, CDR1 is MGHDK and CDR2 is SYGVNS. The CDR3 sequence is 14 residues long. Trimming stripped 6 bases from V and 2 bases from J, with 10 bases between. The CDR3 is CASSLGPNTGELFF. The CDR3 bases are TGTGCCAGCAGCCTGGGACCTAACACCGGGGAGCTGTTTTTT.

CDR3 nucleotides: TGTGCCAGCAGCGTAACTTTCCGGAGCTCCTACGAGCAGTACTTC. This translates into CASSVTFRSSYEQYF. The chain has TRBV7-8 and TRBJ2-7; D is uncertain. Trimming pared 5 bases from V and 0 bases from J, leaving 14 bases between. CDR1 and CDR2 from the germline V gene are SGHVS and FQNEAQ. The CDR3 runs 15 residues. Supplemented by reference TRBV7-8 and TRBJ2-7, the full variable domain reads GAGVSQSPRYKVAKRGQDVALRCDPISGHVSLFWYQQALGQGPEFLTYFQNEAQLDKSGLPSDRFFAERPEGSVSTLKIQRTQQEDSAVYLCASSVTFRSSYEQYFGPGTRLTVT.

V is TRBV7-2 and J is TRBJ1-6; a possible D gene is TRBD1 (6 bases). Between the trimmed V and J ends, which lost 3 bases and 8 bases, there was a span of 11 bases. There are 14 residues in the CDR3. The germline CDR1 and CDR2 sequences are SGHTA and FQGNSA. The CDR3 nucleotides are TGTGCCAGCAGCTTCGTACAGGGTGATTCACCCCTCCACTTT. Translating it yields CASSFVQGDSPLHF.

This rearrangement joins TRBV19 to TRBJ2-3, with D unresolved. The CDR3 is 13 amino acids. The V gene's germline CDR1 is LNHDA and CDR2 SQIVND (reference sequence). V lost 9 bases and J lost 0, with 10 bases in between. The CDR3 sequence: CASLSVSTDTQYF. The CDR3, as DNA: TGTGCCAGCCTATCAGTGAGCACAGATACGCAGTATTTT.

This clone occurred once. CDR3 DNA: TGTGCCTGGAGTTGGGGCGAGACCCAGTACTTC. Translated, it gives CAWSWGETQYF. This chain connects TRBV30 to TRBJ2-5; tentative D call: TRBD1 (5 bases). V was cut by 2 bases and J by 5 bases, with 6 bases left in between. Looked up from germline, CDR1 is GTSNPN and CDR2 is SVGIG (reference sequence). There are 11 residues in the CDR3.

The chain carries TRBV12-5 and TRBJ2-5; 8 positions agree with TRBD1. CDR1 is LGHNT, CDR2 FRNRAP, per germline. V shed 6 bases and J 5 bases; nucleotides not matched to a gene: 5. The CDR3 contains 13 residues. CDR3 nucleotides: TGTGCTAGTGGAATGACAGGGGTTGAGACCCAGTACTTC. This translates into CASGMTGVETQYF. Full variable domain (missing parts from reference TRBV12-5 and TRBJ2-5): DARVTQTPRHKVTEMGQEVTMRCQPILGHNTVFWYRQTMMQGLELLAYFRNRAPLDDSGMPKDRFSAEMPDATLATLKIQPSEPRDSAVYFCASGMTGVETQYFGPGTRLLVL.

This chain links TRBV6-5 with TRBJ1-4; unclear D gene. V lost 6 bases, J lost 2 bases, and 13 bases lay in between. The germline V gene encodes CDR1 MNHEY and CDR2 SVGAGI. The CDR3 is 15 amino acids. The CDR3 loop is CASSLRVRTNEKLFF. The DNA of the CDR3 is TGTGCCAGCAGCCTCAGAGTTAGGACTAATGAAAAACTGTTTTTT.

This chain uses TRBV5-1 with TRBJ1-2, with a weak D call TRBD1 (6 bases). The V end was cut by 0 bases, the J end by 6 bases, with 9 bases between. Germline V lookup: CDR1 SGHRS, CDR2 YFSETQ. CDR3 length: 13 residues. The CDR3 DNA follows: TGCGCCAGCAGCTTGGGACAGGCCCATGGCTACACCTTC. This sequence encodes CASSLGQAHGYTF.